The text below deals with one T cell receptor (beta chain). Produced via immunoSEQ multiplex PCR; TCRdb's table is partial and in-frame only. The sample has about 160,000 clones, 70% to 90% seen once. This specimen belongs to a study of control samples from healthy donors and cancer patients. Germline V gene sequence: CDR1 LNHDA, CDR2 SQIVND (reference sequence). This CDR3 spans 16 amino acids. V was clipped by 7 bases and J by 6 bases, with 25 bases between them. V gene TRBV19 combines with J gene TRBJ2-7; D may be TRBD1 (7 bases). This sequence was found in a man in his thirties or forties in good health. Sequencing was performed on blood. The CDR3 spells CASTKPQKEGASEQYF. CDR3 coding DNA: TGTGCCAGTACTAAGCCCCAAAAGGAGGGGGCAAGCGAGCAGTACTTC. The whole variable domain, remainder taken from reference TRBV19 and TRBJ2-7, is DGGITQSPKYLFRKEGQNVTLSCEQNLNHDAMYWYRQDPGQGLRLIYYSQIVNDFQKGDIAEGYSVSREKKESFPLTVTSAQKNPTAFYLCASTKPQKEGASEQYFGPGTRLTVT.